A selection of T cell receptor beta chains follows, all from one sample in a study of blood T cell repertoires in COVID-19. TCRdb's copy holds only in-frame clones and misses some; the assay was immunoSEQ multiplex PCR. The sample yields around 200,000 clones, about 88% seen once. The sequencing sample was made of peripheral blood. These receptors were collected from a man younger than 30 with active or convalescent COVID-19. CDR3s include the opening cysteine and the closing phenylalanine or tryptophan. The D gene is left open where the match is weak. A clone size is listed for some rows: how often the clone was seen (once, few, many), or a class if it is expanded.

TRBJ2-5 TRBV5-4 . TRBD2 CASSQRRGGSQETQYF TGTGCCAGCAGCCAGCGACGCGGGGGGTCGCAAGAGACCCAGTACTTC
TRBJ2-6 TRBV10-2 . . CASSESGLSFGANVLTF TGCGCCAGCAGTGAGTCCGGACTATCATTTGGGGCCAACGTCCTGACTTTC
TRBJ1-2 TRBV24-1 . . CATSDWGEGYTF TGTGCCACCAGTGATTGGGGAGAGGGCTACACCTTC
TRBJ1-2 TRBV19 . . CASSRDRKNYGYTF TGTGCCAGTAGTAGAGACAGAAAAAACTATGGCTACACCTTC
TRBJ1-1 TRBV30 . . CAWERENTEAFF TGTGCCTGGGAGAGGGAGAACACTGAAGCTTTCTTT
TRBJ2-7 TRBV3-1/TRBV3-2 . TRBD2 CASSQPGLAAYEQYF TGTGCCAGCAGCCAACCGGGACTAGCGGCATACGAGCAGTACTTC
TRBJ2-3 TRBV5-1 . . CASSLGETFTDTQYF TGCGCCAGCAGCTTGGGGGAGACGTTCACAGATACGCAGTATTTT
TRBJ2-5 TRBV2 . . CASSDGETQYF TGTGCCAGCAGTGATGGCGAGACCCAGTACTTC
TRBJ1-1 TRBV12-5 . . CASGRGMNTEAFF TGTGCTAGTGGCAGGGGAATGAACACTGAAGCTTTCTTT
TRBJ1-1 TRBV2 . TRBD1 CASRTGTGGPEAFF TGTGCCAGCAGGACCGGGACAGGGGGCCCTGAAGCTTTCTTT
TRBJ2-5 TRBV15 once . CATSRLVGSGETQYF TGTGCCACCAGTCGGCTAGTCGGCTCCGGAGAGACCCAGTACTTC
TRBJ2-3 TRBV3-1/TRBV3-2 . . CASSLSGADTDTQYF TGTGCCAGCAGCCTGTCGGGAGCCGACACAGATACGCAGTATTTT
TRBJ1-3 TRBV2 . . CASSGTLSGNTIYF TGTGCCAGCAGTGGGACATTATCTGGAAACACCATATATTTT
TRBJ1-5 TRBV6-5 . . CASRQDSNQPQHF TGTGCCAGCAGACAGGATAGCAATCAGCCCCAGCATTTT
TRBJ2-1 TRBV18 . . CASSPLRLVLNEQFF TGTGCCAGCTCACCACTCAGACTAGTACTCAATGAGCAGTTCTTC
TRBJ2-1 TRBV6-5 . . CASSSLQPSGNEQFF TGTGCCAGCAGTTCCTTACAACCCTCCGGGAATGAGCAGTTCTTC
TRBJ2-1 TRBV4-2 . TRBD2 CASSQGTSGDNEQFF TGTGCCAGCAGCCAAGGGACTAGCGGGGACAATGAGCAGTTCTTC
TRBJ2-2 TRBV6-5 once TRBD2 CASTAGEITGELFF TGTGCCAGCACCGCGGGGGAGATCACCGGGGAGCTGTTTTTT
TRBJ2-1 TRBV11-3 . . CASSEGLGVAYNEQFF TGTGCCAGCAGCGAGGGCCTCGGCGTGGCCTACAATGAGCAGTTCTTC
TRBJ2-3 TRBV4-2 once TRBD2 CASSQEASGGATDTQYF TGTGCCAGCAGCCAAGAGGCTAGCGGGGGGGCCACAGATACGCAGTATTTT
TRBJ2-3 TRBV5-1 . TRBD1 CASSLGRGIGTDTQYF TGCGCCAGCAGCTTGGGCAGGGGGATAGGGACAGATACGCAGTATTTT
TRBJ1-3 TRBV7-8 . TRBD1 CASSLAGGQSYSGNTIYF TGTGCCAGCAGCTTAGCGGGGGGACAGTCATACTCTGGAAACACCATATATTTT
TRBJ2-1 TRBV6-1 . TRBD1 CASSEAVGDRGHMEQFF TGTGCCAGCAGTGAAGCTGTAGGGGACAGGGGACATATGGAGCAGTTCTTC
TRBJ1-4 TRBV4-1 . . CASSQDIHPQKLFF TGCGCCAGCAGCCAAGATATACACCCACAAAAACTGTTTTTT
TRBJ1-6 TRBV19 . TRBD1 CASSIAYQGADPSPLHF TGTGCCAGTAGTATAGCTTATCAGGGGGCCGATCCTTCACCCCTCCACTTT
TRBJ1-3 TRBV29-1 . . CSVATTGGNTIYF TGCAGCGTTGCGACTACCGGGGGAAACACCATATATTTT
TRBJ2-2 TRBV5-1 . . CASSFQGTAGELFF TGCGCCAGCAGCTTTCAGGGGACGGCCGGGGAGCTGTTTTTT
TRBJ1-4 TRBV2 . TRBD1 CASSPGQGNEKLFF TGTGCCAGCAGTCCCGGACAGGGGAATGAAAAACTGTTTTTT
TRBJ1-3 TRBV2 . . CASSLSQTAGNTIYF TGTGCCAGCAGTCTCTCGCAGACAGCTGGAAACACCATATATTTT
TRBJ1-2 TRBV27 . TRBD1 CASSLTGGGYTF TGTGCCAGCAGTTTAACAGGGGGTGGCTACACCTTC
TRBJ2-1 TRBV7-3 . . CASSASDTYSYNEQFF TGTGCCAGCAGCGCATCCGACACCTACTCCTACAATGAGCAGTTCTTC
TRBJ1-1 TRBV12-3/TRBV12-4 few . CASSPGPNTEAFF TGTGCCAGCAGCCCAGGGCCGAACACTGAAGCTTTCTTT
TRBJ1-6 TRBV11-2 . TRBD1 CASSSLTGRYSPLHF TGTGCCAGCAGTTCCCTGACAGGGCGGTATTCACCCCTCCACTTT
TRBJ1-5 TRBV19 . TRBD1 CASSKEQGFTSNQPQHF TGTGCCAGTAGCAAAGAACAGGGGTTCACAAGCAATCAGCCCCAGCATTTT
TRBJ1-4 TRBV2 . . CASSGEQGTGLFF TGTGCCAGCAGTGGTGAACAGGGAACGGGACTGTTTTTT
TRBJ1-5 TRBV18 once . CASSPSWGGDQPQHF TGTGCCAGCTCACCATCGTGGGGGGGGGATCAGCCCCAGCATTTT
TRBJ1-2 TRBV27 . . CASSGDNYGYTF TGTGCCAGCAGTGGAGATAACTATGGCTACACCTTC
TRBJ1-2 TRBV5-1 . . CASSPGPESYGYTF TGCGCCAGCAGCCCAGGGCCGGAGTCGTATGGCTACACCTTC
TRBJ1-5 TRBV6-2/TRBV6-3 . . CASSFRVNQPQHF TGTGCCAGCAGTTTCAGGGTAAATCAGCCCCAGCATTTT
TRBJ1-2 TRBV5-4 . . CASSLERNYGYTF TGTGCCAGCAGCTTGGAACGGAACTATGGCTACACCTTC
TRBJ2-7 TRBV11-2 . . CASSSPDWSYEQYF TGTGCCAGCAGCTCCCCCGACTGGTCCTACGAGCAGTACTTC
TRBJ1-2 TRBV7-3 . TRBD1 CASSLTPGGFYGYTF TGTGCCAGCAGCTTAACCCCAGGGGGCTTCTATGGCTACACCTTC
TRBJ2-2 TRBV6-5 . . CASSYTGEVTGELFF TGTGCCAGCAGTTACACGGGAGAAGTAACCGGGGAGCTGTTTTTT
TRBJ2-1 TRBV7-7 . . CASSSDSYNEQFF TGTGCTAGCAGCTCGGACAGTTACAATGAGCAGTTCTTC
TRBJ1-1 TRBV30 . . CAWRSGVTEAFF TGTGCCTGGAGATCAGGGGTCACTGAAGCTTTCTTT
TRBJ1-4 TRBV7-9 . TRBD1 CASSRTGDEKLFF TGTGCCAGCAGCCGGACAGGAGATGAAAAACTGTTTTTT
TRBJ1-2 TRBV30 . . CAWSSEGYGYTF TGTGCCTGGAGCAGTGAGGGCTATGGCTACACCTTC
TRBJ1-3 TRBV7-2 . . CASSLVTGSGNTIYF TGTGCCAGCAGCTTAGTGACGGGCTCTGGAAACACCATATATTTT